Below are 32 T cell receptor beta chains sequenced from a single sample in a study of vaccination and CD4 T cells after COVID-19. Sequenced with the Oncomine TCR Beta short-read assay was DNA taken from cultured CD4+ T cells. It was from cultured CD4+ T cells that genomic DNA was extracted. TCRdb used MiXCR to reprocess the PCR reads, holding one entry per CDR3 protein. The data contain 11,000 or so distinct CDR3 sequences, 28% of them singletons. No antigen has been assigned to these receptors. Treatment indicated: approximately 9-day PBMC culture with coronavirus spike peptide pools or control peptides (ViraFEST assay). Collection of the unexposed donor's CD4+ T cells took place before the COVID-19 pandemic (2011-2018). Sequencing input: CD4+ T cells from blood, cultured in vitro. The receptors were gathered from a human donor in good health.

This chain connects TRBV7-8 to TRBJ2-7; D not certain. The V end lost 1 base, the J end lost 5 bases, and 18 bases lay between the germline ends. This CDR3 is built from 16 residues. Germline CDR1 reads SGHVS; CDR2 reads FQNEAQ. In DNA, the CDR3 is TGTGCCAGCAGCTTAGTAGCAGGCGTGCGGTCCCACGAGCAGTACTTC. Residues: CASSLVAGVRSHEQYF.

This clonotype has only a few counts. This chain connects TRBV20-1 to TRBJ1-6; 11 bases are shared with TRBD1. Germline V gene lookup returns CDR1 DFQATT and CDR2 SNEGSKA (reference sequence). This CDR3 region has 14 residues. V dropped 2 bases and J dropped 8; count of bases not matched to a gene: 2. CDR3 DNA sequence: TGCAGTGCTAGATGGACAGGGGGCCATTCACCCCTCCACTTT. It translates to CSARWTGGHSPLHF.

This chain connects TRBV4-1 to TRBJ1-1; D is uncertain. Trimming took 1 base from V and 1 from J, leaving 4 bases between them. The length of the CDR3 is 13 residues. The germline V gene has CDR1 MGHRA and CDR2 YSYEKL. Here the CDR3 DNA reads TGCGCCAGCAGCCAAGGGACGAACACTGAAGCTTTCTTT. It encodes CASSQGTNTEAFF.

This clonotype rates as medium-sized. The V gene is TRBV6-1, the J gene TRBJ1-6; 7 bases are a match to TRBD1. V lost 7 bases to trimming and J lost 8 bases; unmatched junction nucleotides: 8. This CDR3 has 14 amino acids. Per the germline V gene, CDR1 is MNHNS and CDR2 is SASEGT. The CDR3 is CASTMGQLYSPLHF. The CDR3 region has the DNA TGTGCCAGCACCATGGGACAGCTTTATTCACCCCTCCACTTT.

This chain links TRBV19 with TRBJ2-7, with TRBD1 matching over 8 bases. There are 14 residues in the CDR3. V lost 6 bases to trimming and J lost 2 bases; unmatched junction nucleotides: 6. Germline V CDR1 and CDR2: LNHDA, SQIVND (reference sequence). The CDR3 loop reads CASRKRQGTYEQYF. The CDR3, as DNA: TGTGCCAGTAGAAAAAGACAGGGGACCTACGAGCAGTACTTC.

Only a few counts were recorded for this clonotype. The chain uses TRBV6-1 and TRBJ2-7; a weak D match, TRBD1 (5 bases). Trimming pared 7 bases from V and 6 bases from J, leaving 16 bases between. The CDR3 extends over 13 amino acids. The germline V gene has CDR1 MNHNS and CDR2 SASEGT. In DNA form, the CDR3 reads TGTGCCAGCATTCAAGGGGCAGGGCTCGAGCAGTACTTC. Translation: CASIQGAGLEQYF.

This clonotype was observed a handful of times. J is TRBJ2-3 and V is TRBV20-1; 8 bases agree with TRBD1. This CDR3 has 12 amino acids. Trimming at V came to 7 bases and at J to 1 base, leaving 1 base not matched to a gene. Germline lookup yields CDR1 DFQATT and CDR2 SNEGSKA (reference sequence). CDR3 in amino acids: CSVGQGTDTQYF. The CDR3, as DNA: TGCAGTGTGGGACAGGGCACAGATACGCAGTATTTT.

CDR3 region: CASSWDRDRNYTF. CDR3 coding DNA: TGTGCCAGCAGCTGGGACCGGGACAGGAATTACACCTTC. V and J are TRBV5-4 and TRBJ1-2; TRBD1 agrees at 8 bases. The germline V gene encodes CDR1 SGHNT and CDR2 YYREEE (reference sequence). This CDR3 comprises 13 residues. The junction had 9 bases not matched to a gene; V was cut back by 3 bases and J by 11 bases.

The genes are TRBV29-1 and TRBJ2-2; D unresolved. The CDR3 is 11 amino acids. Germline V CDR1 and CDR2: SQVTM, ANQGSEA. Trimming stripped 6 bases from V and 4 bases from J, with 6 bases between. The CDR3 bases are TGCAGCGTACGATCCACCGGGGAGCTGTTTTTT. Its translation is CSVRSTGELFF.

In regard to this clonotype: At one of its ends the junction is not consistent with the germline gene, which may arise from a read error. The chain is built from TRBV29-1 and TRBJ2-1; D gene uncertain. CDR1 and CDR2 from the germline V gene are SQVTM and ANQGSEA. CDR3 size: 9 residues. CDR3 coding DNA: TGCAGCGTTCTAGGGCCCGGCGCCTTC. Amino acid sequence: CSVLGPGAF.

This clonotype counts as medium-sized. J is TRBJ1-1 and V is TRBV6-1; 9 nucleotides agree with TRBD1. CDR1 is MNHNS, CDR2 SASEGT, per germline. J gave up 7 bases and V 3 bases, and 9 bases lay outside the gene matches. The CDR3 is 15 amino acids. The CDR3 protein is CASSEAPGQGHEAFF. The CDR3 DNA reads as TGTGCCAGCAGTGAGGCACCGGGACAGGGCCATGAAGCTTTCTTT.

This clonotype was detected a few times. The chain uses TRBV7-2 and TRBJ1-1; D call uncertain. The ends were cut back, 6 bases at V and 3 bases at J, with 11 bases in the middle. CDR3 size: 13 residues. CDR1 is SGHTA, CDR2 FQGNSA, per germline. CDR3 coding DNA: TGTGCCAGCAGTTACGAACCTTACACTGAAGCTTTCTTT. Its protein product is CASSYEPYTEAFF.

This clonotype was found once. This chain connects TRBV7-3 to TRBJ2-5; D gene ambiguous. V lost 5 bases, J lost 5 bases, and 15 bases lay in between. CDR1 is SGHTA, CDR2 FQGTGA, per germline. The CDR3 loop spans 14 amino acids. The CDR3 sequence: CASSRTGPWETQYF. The DNA for the CDR3 is TGTGCCAGCAGCAGAACCGGACCTTGGGAGACCCAGTACTTC.

The chain carries TRBV23-1 and TRBJ2-7, with D hard to call. TRBV23-1 is given ORF status, its function remaining uncertain. The CDR3 length is 14 residues. V was trimmed by 0 bases and J by 3 bases, leaving 9 bases between them. The DNA of the CDR3 is TGCGCCAGCAGTCAATCCAAACAGCACTACGAGCAGTACTTC. Amino acid sequence: CASSQSKQHYEQYF.

The sample holds a few counts of this clonotype. The chain combines TRBV25-1 with TRBJ2-1, with 8 bases lining up with TRBD1. The CDR3 spans 16 residues. The germline V gene has CDR1 MGHDK and CDR2 SYGVNS. With 3 bases clipped from V and 4 bases from J, the junction kept 8 bases outside the gene matches. CDR3 protein: CASSDPPGQAYNEQFF. The CDR3 region has the DNA TGTGCCAGCAGTGACCCACCGGGACAGGCTTACAATGAGCAGTTCTTC.

The rearrangement links TRBV2 to TRBJ2-3; 12 bases agree with TRBD2. The germline gives CDR1 SNHLY, CDR2 FYNNEI. The V gene end was trimmed by 7 bases and the J gene end by 0 bases; junction bases not matched to a gene: 5. The CDR3 has 16 residues. CDR3 coding DNA: TGTGCCAGCACGCTAGCGGGAGGGCCTAGCACAGATACGCAGTATTTT. This codes for CASTLAGGPSTDTQYF.

In the case of this clonotype: A much larger clone differs from this one at a single base, so this may be a read error. J is TRBJ1-6 and V is TRBV20-1; TRBD1 matches at 11 bases. This CDR3 region has 16 residues. Trimming cost V 5 bases and J 0 bases; bases outside gene matches: 3. Germline values: CDR1 DFQATT, CDR2 SNEGSKA (reference sequence). The CDR3 is CSAGDRGSSYNSPLHF. For the CDR3, the DNA is TGCAGTGCTGGGGACAGGGGGTCCTCCTATAATTCACCCCTCCACTTT.

This rearrangement joins TRBV20-1 to TRBJ2-5, with D perhaps matching TRBD1 (5 bases). CDR1 is DFQATT, CDR2 SNEGSKA, per germline (reference sequence). The V end lost 5 bases, the J end lost 4 bases, and 11 bases lay between the germline ends. This CDR3 is built from 12 residues. The chain's CDR3 is CSAGAFGETQYF. DNA of the CDR3: TGCAGTGCTGGGGCTTTCGGAGAGACCCAGTACTTC.

The chain links TRBV7-9 to TRBJ2-1; 9 nucleotides line up with TRBD2. Trimming took 4 bases from V and 0 from J; bases not matched to a gene: 13. In germline, CDR1 is SEHNR, CDR2 FQNEAQ (reference sequence). This CDR3 has 19 amino acids. CDR3 in DNA: TGTGCCAGCAGCTCTCTTCTCGCTAGCGGGACATACTCCTACAATGAGCAGTTCTTC. Translating it yields CASSSLLASGTYSYNEQFF.

The gene calls are TRBV24-1 and TRBJ2-1; 9 positions match TRBD1. Germline assignment: CDR1 KGHDR and CDR2 SFDVKD. With V trimmed by 9 bases and J by 1 base, 3 bases remained unmatched. The CDR3 totals 14 residues. DNA of the CDR3: TGTGCCACCTCAGGACAGGGGTCCTACAATGAGCAGTTCTTC. Translating gives CATSGQGSYNEQFF.

This clonotype was recorded a few times. The CDR3 coding sequence is TGTGCCTGGAGTGTACGGTGGAGTTCGGAGAACACTGAAGCTTTCTTT. Amino acid sequence: CAWSVRWSSENTEAFF. This sequence joins TRBV30 and TRBJ1-1; D is ambiguous. The CDR3 loop spans 16 amino acids. V lost 0 bases and J lost 1, with 15 bases in between. CDR1 and CDR2 (germline): GTSNPN, SVGIG (reference sequence).

There are a few counts of this clonotype. The CDR3 nucleotides read TGCAGTGCTTCCGGGACTATCACCGCCTACGAGCAGTACTTC. Its protein product is CSASGTITAYEQYF. The genes are TRBV20-1 and TRBJ2-7; 7 bases agree with TRBD2. Germline values: CDR1 DFQATT, CDR2 SNEGSKA (reference sequence). The CDR3 is made up of 14 amino acids. After removal of 5 bases from V and 2 bases from J, the junction contained 9 bases not matched to a gene.

In this sample, this clonotype turned up a few times. J is TRBJ2-4 and V is TRBV11-2; TRBD2 matches 13 bases. The CDR3 is made up of 15 amino acids. After removal of 6 bases from V and 5 bases from J, the junction contained 4 bases not matched to a gene. Germline V gene sequence: CDR1 SGHAT, CDR2 FQNNGV. DNA of the CDR3: TGTGCCAGCAGTTCACTAGCGGGAGGGGAAAACATTCAGTACTTC. Protein product: CASSSLAGGENIQYF.

The chain carries TRBV6-1 and TRBJ1-1; D unclear. Trimming stripped 6 bases from V and 3 bases from J, with 5 bases between. The CDR3 runs to 11 residues. Germline loops: CDR1 MNHNS, CDR2 SASEGT. CDR3 nucleotide sequence: TGTGCCAGCAGCCGAGACACTGAAGCTTTCTTT. Encoded protein: CASSRDTEAFF.

This clonotype was seen a handful of times. Mismatch with germline at one junction end may stem from a read error. The chain recombines TRBV6-1 with TRBJ2-5; 7 positions agree with TRBD1. The germline V gene has CDR1 MNHNS and CDR2 SASEGT. The CDR3 length is 13 residues. Here the CDR3 DNA reads TGTGCCAGCAGTAAAGCCAGGGGGGAGACCCAGTACTTC. The encoded protein is CASSKARGETQYF.

The gene calls are TRBV6-1 and TRBJ2-1; the D gene is possibly TRBD1 (5 bases). From germline, CDR1 is MNHNS and CDR2 SASEGT. The CDR3 is made up of 14 amino acids. The ends were cut back, 6 bases at V and 6 bases at J, with 15 bases in the middle. CDR3 residues: CASRMDTLINEQFF. CDR3 nucleotide sequence: TGTGCCAGCAGAATGGACACATTAATCAATGAGCAGTTCTTC.

The V and J genes are TRBV10-3 and TRBJ1-2; D perhaps matches TRBD1 (5 bases). V lost 7 bases and J lost 4, with 16 bases in between. This CDR3 is built from 14 residues. Germline assignment: CDR1 ENHRY and CDR2 SYGVKD. In DNA form, the CDR3 reads TGTGCCATCAAAGGGGCTTCAACAGGCTATGGCTACACCTTC. This codes for CAIKGASTGYGYTF.

This clonotype was counted a few times. J is TRBJ2-7 and V is TRBV15, with D possibly matching TRBD1 (6 bases). Between the trimmed V and J ends, which lost 0 bases and 10 bases, there was a span of 16 bases. CDR1 and CDR2 from the germline V gene are LNHNV and YYDKDF (reference sequence). The CDR3 is 14 residues long. The CDR3 loop is CATSRDIGDNSQYF. In DNA, the CDR3 is TGTGCCACCAGCAGAGATATTGGGGACAATAGTCAGTACTTC.

This clonotype was picked up a small number of times. The gene calls are TRBV19 and TRBJ1-1, with no clear D. The V gene's germline CDR1 is LNHDA and CDR2 SQIVND (reference sequence). This CDR3 spans 15 amino acids. Deletions cut 9 bases from V and 0 bases from J, with 17 bases between. CDR3 protein: CASGGPIPMNTEAFF. DNA for the CDR3: TGTGCCAGCGGTGGCCCCATACCTATGAACACTGAAGCTTTCTTT.

This clonotype has a handful of counts. In DNA form, the CDR3 reads TGTGCCAGCAGTGAAGGACAAATCACCGGGGAGCTGTTTTTT. Amino acid sequence: CASSEGQITGELFF. The rearrangement links TRBV6-1 to TRBJ2-2; no clear D. CDR1 MNHNS and CDR2 SASEGT come from the germline V gene. V dropped 1 base and J dropped 4 bases, with 7 bases sitting between them. CDR3 length: 14 residues.

This clonotype was recorded a few times. The chain has TRBV19 and TRBJ1-5; TRBD1 might be the D (6 bases). The germline V and J ends were trimmed by 6 bases and 6 bases, with 15 bases remaining between them. In germline, CDR1 is LNHDA, CDR2 SQIVND (reference sequence). CDR3 length: 14 amino acids. The CDR3, as DNA: TGTGCCAGTAGCTACAGGGACGCGGGTCAGCCCCAGCATTTT. It codes for CASSYRDAGQPQHF.

This clonotype was picked up a small number of times. The rearrangement links TRBV6-2 or TRBV6-3 to TRBJ2-5; TRBD1 matches 7 bases. CDR1 and CDR2 (germline): MNHEY, SVGEGT. J lost 5 bases, V lost 0 bases, and 18 bases had no gene match. This CDR3 contains 19 residues. The CDR3 region has the DNA TGTGCCAGCAGTTACTCGACAACCGCACATGAGGGGGCTAGGGAGACCCAGTACTTC. Encoded protein: CASSYSTTAHEGARETQYF.